This T cell receptor (beta chain) was obtained from a study of T cell repertoires in cytomegalovirus infection (dated by TCRdb to the late 2010s). Regarding the study in general: Peptide stimulations targeted recently identified HLA-C-restricted CMV epitopes, whose presentation resists viral immunomodulation, together with well-studied HLA-B-restricted epitopes. Donor HLA type was relevant to the analysis, because carriage of CMV infection together with the matching HLA type was indicated by public TCR beta signatures. Summary of the overall study and its limitations: Cumulative frequency of public TCR beta family members discriminated carriers of CMV infection plus the relevant HLA type in this cohort and an independent 352-donor cohort. The ex vivo response was dominated by HLA-C-restricted CMV-specific TCR beta clonotypes, and the single most frequent clonotype in two of eight donors was supplied by these HLA-C-restricted clonotypes.

Concerning this clonotype itself: Its antigen remains unidentified. It has no much larger one-base neighbor in the sample; base qualities were not kept.

CDR1 and CDR2 were assigned from the germline V gene (reference sequence) as LNHDA and SQIVND. The CDR3 numbers 12 residues from cysteine through phenylalanine. Only the CDR3 region is kept as DNA, spanning 36 bases read in frame from base 1. Trimming costs V 10 bases and J 0 bases, and their ends lie 9 bases apart. Data came from an Illumina HiSeq 1500. TCRdb reran the public reads through fastp at Q25 and MiXCR, keeping productive beta chains. Rows with one shared CDR3 protein collapse into an entry with the most common genes and DNA. This sample lists approximately 110,000 distinct CDR3 sequences; around 45% were detected once. The ten largest clones add up to just under 75% of the sample. The treatment or condition label for this specimen denotes: in vitro stimulation with specific CMV peptide epitopes to enrich CMV-specific T cells.

This clonotype was obtained from a human donor in good health (CMV status not recorded). Some clones in this sample may be carry-over from other donors' samples. The source was CD8+ T cells from cultured PBMCs, collected from culture after CMV antigen stimulation. The V and J segments used are TRBV19 and TRBJ1-1; the D gene identity is not certain. For the CDR3, the sequence is CATSIMNTEAFF. The DNA sequence follows: TGTGCCACGAGTATAATGAACACTGAAGCTTTCTTT.